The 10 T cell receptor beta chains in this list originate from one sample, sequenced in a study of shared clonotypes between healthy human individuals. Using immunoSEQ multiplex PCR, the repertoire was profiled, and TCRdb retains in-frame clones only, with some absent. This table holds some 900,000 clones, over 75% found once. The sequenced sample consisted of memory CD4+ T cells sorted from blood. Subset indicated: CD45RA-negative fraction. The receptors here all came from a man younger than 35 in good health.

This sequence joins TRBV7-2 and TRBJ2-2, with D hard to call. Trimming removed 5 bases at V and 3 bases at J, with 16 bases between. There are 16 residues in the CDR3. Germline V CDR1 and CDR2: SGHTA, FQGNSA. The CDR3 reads CASSPREGRYTGELFF. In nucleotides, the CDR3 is TGTGCCAGCAGCCCCCGCGAAGGCCGGTACACCGGGGAGCTGTTTTTT. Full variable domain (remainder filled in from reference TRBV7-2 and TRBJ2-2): GAGVSQSPSNKVTEKGKDVELRCDPISGHTALYWYRQSLGQGLEFLIYFQGNSAPDKSGLPSDRFSAERTGGSVSTLTIQRTQQEDSAVYLCASSPREGRYTGELFFGEGSRLTVL.

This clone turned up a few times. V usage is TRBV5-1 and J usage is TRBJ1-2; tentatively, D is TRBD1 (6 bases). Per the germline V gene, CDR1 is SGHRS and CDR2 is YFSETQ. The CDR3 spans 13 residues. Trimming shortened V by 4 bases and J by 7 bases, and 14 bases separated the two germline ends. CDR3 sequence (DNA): TGCGCCAGCAGCCAAGGGGGGTTTCGTGGCTACACCTTC. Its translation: CASSQGGFRGYTF.

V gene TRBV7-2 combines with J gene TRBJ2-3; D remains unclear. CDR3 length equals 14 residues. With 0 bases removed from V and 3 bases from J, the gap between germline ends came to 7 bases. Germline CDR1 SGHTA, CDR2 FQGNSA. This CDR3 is CASSLARHTDTQYF. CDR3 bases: TGTGCCAGCAGCTTAGCCCGGCATACAGATACGCAGTATTTT.

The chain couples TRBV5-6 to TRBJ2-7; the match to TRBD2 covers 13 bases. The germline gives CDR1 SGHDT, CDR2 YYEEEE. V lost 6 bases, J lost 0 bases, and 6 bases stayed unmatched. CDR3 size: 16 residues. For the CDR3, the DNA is TGTGCCAGCAAACCGGGACTAGCGGGGAGCTCCTACGAGCAGTACTTC. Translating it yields CASKPGLAGSSYEQYF.

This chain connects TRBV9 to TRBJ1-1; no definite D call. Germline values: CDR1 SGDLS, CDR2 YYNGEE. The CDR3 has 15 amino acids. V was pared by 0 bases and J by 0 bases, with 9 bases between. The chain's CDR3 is CASSVGAVMNTEAFF. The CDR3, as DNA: TGTGCCAGCAGCGTAGGTGCAGTGATGAACACTGAAGCTTTCTTT.

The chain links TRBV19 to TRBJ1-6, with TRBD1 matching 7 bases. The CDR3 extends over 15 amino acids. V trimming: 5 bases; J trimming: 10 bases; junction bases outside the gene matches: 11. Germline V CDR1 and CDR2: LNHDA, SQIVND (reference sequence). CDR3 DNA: TGTGCCAGTAGTCCCCGTGGGCAGGGGGGATCACCCCTCCACTTT. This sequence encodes CASSPRGQGGSPLHF.

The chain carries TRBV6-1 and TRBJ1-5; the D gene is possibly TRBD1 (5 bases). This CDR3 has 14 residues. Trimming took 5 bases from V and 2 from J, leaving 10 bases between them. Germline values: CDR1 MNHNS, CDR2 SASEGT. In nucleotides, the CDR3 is TGTGCCAGCAGTCCGAGAGGGGGCAATCAGCCCCAGCATTTT. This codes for CASSPRGGNQPQHF.

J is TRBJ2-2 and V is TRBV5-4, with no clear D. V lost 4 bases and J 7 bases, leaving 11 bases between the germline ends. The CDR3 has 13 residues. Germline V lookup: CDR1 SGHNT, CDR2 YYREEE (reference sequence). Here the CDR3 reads CASSLDLYGELFF. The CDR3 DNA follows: TGTGCCAGCAGCCTCGACTTGTACGGGGAGCTGTTTTTT.

The chain's CDR3 is CATSRAKGLAGETQYF. In DNA, the CDR3 is TGTGCCACCAGCAGAGCAAAGGGACTAGCGGGAGAGACCCAGTACTTC. This chain joins TRBV15 and TRBJ2-5; 12 nucleotides match TRBD2. The length of the CDR3 is 16 residues. V shed 1 base and J 4 bases; nucleotides not matched to a gene: 4. Germline V CDR1 and CDR2: LNHNV, YYDKDF (reference sequence). The full variable domain, in which reference TRBV15 and TRBJ2-5 provide the parts outside the CDR3, is DAMVIQNPRYQVTQFGKPVTLSCSQTLNHNVMYWYQQKSSQAPKLLFHYYDKDFNNEADTPDNFQSRRPNTSFCFLDIRSPGLGDTAMYLCATSRAKGLAGETQYFGPGTRLLVL.

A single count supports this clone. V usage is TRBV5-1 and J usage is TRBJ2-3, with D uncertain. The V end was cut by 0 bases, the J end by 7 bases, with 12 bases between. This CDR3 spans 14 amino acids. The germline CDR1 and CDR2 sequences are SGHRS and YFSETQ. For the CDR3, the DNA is TGCGCCAGCAGCTTGGATGCGGTTCGAAATACGCAGTATTTT. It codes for CASSLDAVRNTQYF.